This TCR beta chain was recorded in a study of blood T cell repertoires in COVID-19. Using immunoSEQ multiplex PCR, the repertoire was profiled, and TCRdb retains in-frame clones only, with some absent. The sample includes 250,000 to 300,000 clones, 80% to 90% of them seen just once. The ends were cut back, 1 base at V and 2 bases at J, with 9 bases in the middle. The CDR3 loop spans 15 amino acids. CDR1 SGHNT and CDR2 YYREEE come from the germline V gene (reference sequence). The specimen was peripheral blood. This sequence originates from a woman aged 40 to 50 who had recovered from COVID-19. This sequence joins TRBV5-4 and TRBJ2-2, with D possibly TRBD1 on 5 matching bases. The CDR3 sequence: CASSLRQRNTGELFF. The CDR3 DNA reads as TGTGCCAGCAGCTTGCGACAGCGAAACACCGGGGAGCTGTTTTTT.